The clone carrying this T cell receptor (beta chain) was observed many times. The target antigen is unknown. Both iRepertoire HTBI primers and Arm-PCR of CDR3 regions were used to build the TCR beta libraries. One entry per CDR3 protein results from TCRdb running MiXCR on the multiplex PCR reads. The sample holds about 610,000 distinct CDR3 sequences, 15% to 20% seen once. Sample time point: newly diagnosed GD, antithyroid drugs for less than 3 months. From RNA extracted from PBMCs, the TCR library was made. In each case, Graves' disease was diagnosed per American Thyroid Association guidelines. The sample belongs to a study of regulatory T cells in long-lasting Graves disease. Study-wide findings and caveats: Tissue studied was limited to peripheral blood, excluding thyroid tissue.

V was pared by 2 bases and J by 6 bases, with 8 bases of the junction left unmatched. CDR3 length: 15 residues. Per germline, CDR1 MNHEY and CDR2 SMNVEV (reference sequence). These data are also associated with another study on T cells in Graves' hyperthyroidism and ophthalmopathy.

The V gene is TRBV27, the J gene TRBJ2-3, with TRBD2 matching over 7 bases. The receptor's source is a man between 18 and 35 years old with Graves disease. This sample comprised peripheral blood mononuclear cells (PBMCs), obtained at new diagnosis, from a patient treated with antithyroid drugs. This CDR3 is CASSLMAGVTDTQYF. In nucleotides, the CDR3 is TGTGCCAGCAGTTTAATGGCGGGAGTGACGGATACGCAGTATTTT.